This TCR beta chain appears in the sequencing data of a study of blood T cell repertoires in COVID-19. As for the study in general: PBMCs, B-cell-depleted T cells, or T cells provided the cDNA or gDNA that made up the material.

The germline gives CDR1 SGHTA, CDR2 FQGTGA. This CDR3 spans 14 amino acids. The ends lost 3 bases at V and 5 bases at J; junction bases unmatched: 4. This clone was counted once. Profiling relied on immunoSEQ multiplex PCR, and the TCRdb table lists in-frame clones only, not all of them. The sample contains hundreds of thousands of clones, around nine tenths of which appear only once. Sequenced input: PBMCs or T cells enriched from blood (not recorded which). The chain joins TRBV7-3 to TRBJ1-1; TRBD1 matches at 9 bases. This sequence originates from a woman aged 45-59 years who had recovered from COVID-19. DNA for the CDR3: TGTGCCAGCAGCTTTCGAGGGACAGGGACTGAAGCTTTCTTT. Translating gives CASSFRGTGTEAFF.